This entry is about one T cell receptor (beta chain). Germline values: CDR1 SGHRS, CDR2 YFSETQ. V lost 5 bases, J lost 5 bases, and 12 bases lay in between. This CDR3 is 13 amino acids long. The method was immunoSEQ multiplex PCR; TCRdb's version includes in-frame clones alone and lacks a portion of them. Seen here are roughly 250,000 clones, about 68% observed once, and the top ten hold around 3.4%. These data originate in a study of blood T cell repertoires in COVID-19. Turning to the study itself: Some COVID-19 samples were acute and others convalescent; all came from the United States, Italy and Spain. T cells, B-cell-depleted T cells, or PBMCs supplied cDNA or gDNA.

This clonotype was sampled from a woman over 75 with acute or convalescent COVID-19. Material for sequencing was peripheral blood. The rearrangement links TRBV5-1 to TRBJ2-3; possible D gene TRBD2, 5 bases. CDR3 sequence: CASSTRGEDTQYF. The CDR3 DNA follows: TGCGCCAGCAGTACCCGGGGAGAAGATACGCAGTATTTT.